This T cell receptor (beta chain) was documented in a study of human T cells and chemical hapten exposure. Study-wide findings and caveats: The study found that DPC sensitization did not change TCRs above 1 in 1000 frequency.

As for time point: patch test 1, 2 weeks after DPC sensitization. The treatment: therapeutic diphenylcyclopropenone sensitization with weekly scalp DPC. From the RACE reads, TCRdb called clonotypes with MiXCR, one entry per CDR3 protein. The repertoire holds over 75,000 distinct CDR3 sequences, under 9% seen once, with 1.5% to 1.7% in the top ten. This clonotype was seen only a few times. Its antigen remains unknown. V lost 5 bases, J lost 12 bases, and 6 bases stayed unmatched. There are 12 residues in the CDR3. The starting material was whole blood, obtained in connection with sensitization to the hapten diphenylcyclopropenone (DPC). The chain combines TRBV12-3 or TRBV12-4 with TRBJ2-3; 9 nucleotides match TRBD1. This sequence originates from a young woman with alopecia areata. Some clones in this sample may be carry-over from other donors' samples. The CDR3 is CASSTDRGIQYF. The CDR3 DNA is TGTGCCAGCAGTACAGACAGGGGGATTCAGTATTTT.